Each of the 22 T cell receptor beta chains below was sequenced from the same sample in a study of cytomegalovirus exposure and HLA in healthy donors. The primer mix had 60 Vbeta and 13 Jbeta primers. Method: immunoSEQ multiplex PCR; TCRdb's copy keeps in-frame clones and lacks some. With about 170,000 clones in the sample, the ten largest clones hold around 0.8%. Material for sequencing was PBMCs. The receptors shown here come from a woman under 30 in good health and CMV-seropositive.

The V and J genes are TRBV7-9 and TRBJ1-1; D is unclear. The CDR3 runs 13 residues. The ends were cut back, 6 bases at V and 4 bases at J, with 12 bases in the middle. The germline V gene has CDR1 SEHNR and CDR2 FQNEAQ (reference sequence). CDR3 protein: CASRGSSSTEAFF. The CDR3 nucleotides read TGTGCCAGCAGGGGGAGTAGTAGCACTGAAGCTTTCTTT.

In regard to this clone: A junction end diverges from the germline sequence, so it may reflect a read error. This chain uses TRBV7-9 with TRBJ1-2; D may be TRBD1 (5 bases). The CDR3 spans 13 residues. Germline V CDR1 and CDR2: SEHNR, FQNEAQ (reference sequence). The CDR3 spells CASSRGDSSKGRF. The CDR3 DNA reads TGTGCCAGCAGCCGCGGGGATAGCAGCAAGGGACGCTTC.

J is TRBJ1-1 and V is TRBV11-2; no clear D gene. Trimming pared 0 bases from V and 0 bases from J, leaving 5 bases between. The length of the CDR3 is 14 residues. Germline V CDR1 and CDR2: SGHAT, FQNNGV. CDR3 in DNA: TGTGCCAGCAGCTTAGAAGAGCTGAACACTGAAGCTTTCTTT. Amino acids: CASSLEELNTEAFF.

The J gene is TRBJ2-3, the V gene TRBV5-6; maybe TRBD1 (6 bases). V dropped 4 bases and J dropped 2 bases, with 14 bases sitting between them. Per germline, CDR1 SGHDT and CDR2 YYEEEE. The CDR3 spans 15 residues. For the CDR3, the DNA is TGTGCCAGCAGCCCAGGGGCTAGCACCACAGATACGCAGTATTTT. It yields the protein CASSPGASTTDTQYF.

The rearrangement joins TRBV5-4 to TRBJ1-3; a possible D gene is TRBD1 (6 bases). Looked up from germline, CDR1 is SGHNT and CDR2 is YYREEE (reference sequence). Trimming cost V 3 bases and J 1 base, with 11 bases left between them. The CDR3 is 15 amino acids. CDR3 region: CASSSSGHSGNTIYF. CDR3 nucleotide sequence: TGTGCCAGCAGCTCCTCGGGACATTCTGGAAACACCATATATTTT.

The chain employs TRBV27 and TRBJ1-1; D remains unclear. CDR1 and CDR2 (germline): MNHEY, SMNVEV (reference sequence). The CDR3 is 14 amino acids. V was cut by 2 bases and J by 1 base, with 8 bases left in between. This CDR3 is CASSLREQNTEAFF. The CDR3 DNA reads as TGTGCCAGCAGTTTAAGGGAGCAGAACACTGAAGCTTTCTTT.

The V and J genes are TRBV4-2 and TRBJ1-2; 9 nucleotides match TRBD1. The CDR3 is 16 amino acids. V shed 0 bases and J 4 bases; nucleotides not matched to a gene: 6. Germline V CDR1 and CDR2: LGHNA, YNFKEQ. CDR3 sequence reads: CASSQEAGQGCYGYTF. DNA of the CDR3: TGTGCCAGCAGCCAAGAAGCAGGACAGGGGTGCTATGGCTACACCTTC.

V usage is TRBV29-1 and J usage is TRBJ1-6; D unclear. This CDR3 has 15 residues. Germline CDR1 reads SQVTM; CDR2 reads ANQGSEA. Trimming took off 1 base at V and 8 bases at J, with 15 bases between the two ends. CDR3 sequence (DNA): TGCAGCGTTGAAGGTGGTACGTTGGGCCATTCACCCCTCCACTTT. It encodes CSVEGGTLGHSPLHF.

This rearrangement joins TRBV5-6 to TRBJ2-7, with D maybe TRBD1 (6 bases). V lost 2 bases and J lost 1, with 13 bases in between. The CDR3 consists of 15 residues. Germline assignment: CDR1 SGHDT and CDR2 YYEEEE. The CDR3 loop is CASSLGGVMSYEQYF. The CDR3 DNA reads TGTGCCAGCAGCTTAGGGGGAGTCATGTCCTACGAGCAGTACTTC.

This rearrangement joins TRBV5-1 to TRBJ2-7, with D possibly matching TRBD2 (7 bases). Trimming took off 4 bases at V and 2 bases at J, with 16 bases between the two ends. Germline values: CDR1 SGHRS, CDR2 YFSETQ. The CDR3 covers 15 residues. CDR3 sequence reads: CASSARGGLAYEQYF. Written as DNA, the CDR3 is TGCGCCAGCAGCGCAAGGGGGGGGCTCGCCTACGAGCAGTACTTC.

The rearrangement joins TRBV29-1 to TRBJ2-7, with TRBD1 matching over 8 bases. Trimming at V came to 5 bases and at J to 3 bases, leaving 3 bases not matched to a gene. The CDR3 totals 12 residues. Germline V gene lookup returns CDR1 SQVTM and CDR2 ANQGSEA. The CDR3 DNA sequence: TGCAGCGTTCAGGGGGCAGTCTACGAGCAGTACTTC. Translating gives CSVQGAVYEQYF.

CDR3 region: CASSLSIPGLAGVHEQFF. The CDR3 coding sequence is TGTGCCAGCAGTTTATCGATACCGGGACTAGCGGGAGTGCATGAGCAGTTCTTC. The rearrangement uses TRBV27 and TRBJ2-1, with 14 bases lining up with TRBD2. The V and J ends lost 0 bases and 8 bases, in that order; junction bases with no gene match: 9. This CDR3 spans 18 amino acids. Germline CDR1 and CDR2: MNHEY and SMNVEV (reference sequence).

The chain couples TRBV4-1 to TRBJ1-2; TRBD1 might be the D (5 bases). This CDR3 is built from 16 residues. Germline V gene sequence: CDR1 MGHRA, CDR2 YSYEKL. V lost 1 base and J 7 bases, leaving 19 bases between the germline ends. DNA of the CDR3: TGCGCCAGCAGCCAAGCTGGGACCTCCCTAGCGGGTGGCTACACCTTC. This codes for CASSQAGTSLAGGYTF.

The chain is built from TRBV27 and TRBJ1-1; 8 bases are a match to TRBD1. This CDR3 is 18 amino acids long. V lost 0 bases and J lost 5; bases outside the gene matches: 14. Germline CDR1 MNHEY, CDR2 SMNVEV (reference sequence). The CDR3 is CASSLSWPGGTQRTEAFF. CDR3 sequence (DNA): TGTGCCAGCAGTTTATCGTGGCCAGGGGGCACCCAAAGGACTGAAGCTTTCTTT.

The CDR3 region is CASSLVARSSGNTIYF. Here the CDR3 DNA reads TGCGCCAGCAGCTTGGTAGCGCGAAGCTCTGGAAACACCATATATTTT. V gene TRBV5-1 combines with J gene TRBJ1-3; unclear D gene. The CDR3 spans 16 residues. CDR1 is SGHRS and CDR2 is YFSETQ in the germline V gene. V gave up 0 bases and J gave up 0 bases, with 10 bases separating them.

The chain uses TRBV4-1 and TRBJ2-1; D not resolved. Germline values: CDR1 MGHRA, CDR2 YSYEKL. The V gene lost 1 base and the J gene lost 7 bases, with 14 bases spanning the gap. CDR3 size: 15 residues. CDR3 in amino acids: CASSQAEWLGNEQFF. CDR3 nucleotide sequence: TGCGCCAGCAGCCAAGCGGAGTGGCTGGGTAATGAGCAGTTCTTC.

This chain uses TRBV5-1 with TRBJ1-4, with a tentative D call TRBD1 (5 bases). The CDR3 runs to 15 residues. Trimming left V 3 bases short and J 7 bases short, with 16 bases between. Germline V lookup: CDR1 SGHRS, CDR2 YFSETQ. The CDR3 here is CASSSGGEAREKLFF. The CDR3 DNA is TGCGCCAGCAGCTCCGGGGGGGAAGCTCGTGAAAAACTGTTTTTT.

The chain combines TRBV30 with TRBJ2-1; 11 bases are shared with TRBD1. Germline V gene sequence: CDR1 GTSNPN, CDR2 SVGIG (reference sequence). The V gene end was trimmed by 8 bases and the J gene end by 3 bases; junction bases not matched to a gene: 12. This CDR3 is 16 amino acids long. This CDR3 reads CARDSGTGGGYNEQFF. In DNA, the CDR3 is TGTGCCCGCGATTCCGGGACAGGGGGGGGCTACAATGAGCAGTTCTTC.

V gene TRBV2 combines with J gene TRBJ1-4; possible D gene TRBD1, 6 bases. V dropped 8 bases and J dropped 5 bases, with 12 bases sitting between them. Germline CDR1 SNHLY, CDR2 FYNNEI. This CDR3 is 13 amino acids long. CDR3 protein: CASEQGYNEKLFF. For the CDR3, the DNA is TGTGCCAGCGAACAGGGATACAATGAAAAACTGTTTTTT.

The CDR3 DNA is TGTGCCAGCAGAGGAGTTAACACTGAAGCTTTCTTT. This codes for CASRGVNTEAFF. The rearrangement uses TRBV9 and TRBJ1-1; no definite D call. Germline V gives CDR1 SGDLS, CDR2 YYNGEE. The ends were cut back, 5 bases at V and 2 bases at J, with 7 bases in the middle. This CDR3 is 12 amino acids long. The full variable domain, its missing parts supplied by reference TRBV9 and TRBJ1-1, is DSGVTQTPKHLITATGQRVTLRCSPRSGDLSVYWYQQSLDQGLQFLIQYYNGEERAKGNILERFSAQQFPDLHSELNLSSLELGDSALYFCASRGVNTEAFFGQGTRLTVV.

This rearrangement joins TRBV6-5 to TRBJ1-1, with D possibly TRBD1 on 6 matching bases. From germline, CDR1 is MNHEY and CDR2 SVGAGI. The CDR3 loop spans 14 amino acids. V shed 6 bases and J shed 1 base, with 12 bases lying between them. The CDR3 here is CASSFRGQNTEAFF. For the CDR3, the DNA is TGTGCCAGCAGCTTCCGGGGACAGAACACTGAAGCTTTCTTT.

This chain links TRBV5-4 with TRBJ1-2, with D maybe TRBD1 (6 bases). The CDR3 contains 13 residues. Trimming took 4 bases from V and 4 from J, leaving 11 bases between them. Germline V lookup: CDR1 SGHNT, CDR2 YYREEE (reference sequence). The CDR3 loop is CASSPGQSYGYTF. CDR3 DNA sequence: TGTGCCAGCAGCCCTGGACAGAGCTATGGCTACACCTTC.